Included here is one T cell receptor beta chain sequence, with context. The antigen is unknown. Germline assignment: CDR1 ENHRY and CDR2 SYGVKD. Trimming took 3 bases from V and 3 from J, leaving 6 bases between them. CDR3 size: 12 residues. All donors participated as healthy donors of bone marrow. Primers included in the PCR were 60 Vbeta and 13 Jbeta primers. Using immunoSEQ multiplex PCR, the repertoire was profiled, and TCRdb retains in-frame clones only, with some absent. The data contain 150,000 to 200,000 clones, approximately 84% of them singletons. This entry is derived from a study of cytomegalovirus exposure and HLA in healthy donors. Study at large: In an earlier analysis, approximately 120 million unique TCR beta sequences were found from some 200 million T cells. Early released data had 65 million to 100 million unique TCRs, all coming from HLA-typed donors.

General study findings and limits: One variant, a missense change in DCLRE1C, was linked in a later analysis to TCR beta V- and J-gene trimming.

The clonotype originates from a man between 50 and 59 years old in good health and CMV-seronegative. The chain joins TRBV10-3 to TRBJ2-7, with D hard to call. The sample comprised PBMCs. CDR3 DNA sequence: TGTGCCATCAGTGAACTCCTCTACGAGCAGTACTTC. Translated, it gives CAISELLYEQYF.